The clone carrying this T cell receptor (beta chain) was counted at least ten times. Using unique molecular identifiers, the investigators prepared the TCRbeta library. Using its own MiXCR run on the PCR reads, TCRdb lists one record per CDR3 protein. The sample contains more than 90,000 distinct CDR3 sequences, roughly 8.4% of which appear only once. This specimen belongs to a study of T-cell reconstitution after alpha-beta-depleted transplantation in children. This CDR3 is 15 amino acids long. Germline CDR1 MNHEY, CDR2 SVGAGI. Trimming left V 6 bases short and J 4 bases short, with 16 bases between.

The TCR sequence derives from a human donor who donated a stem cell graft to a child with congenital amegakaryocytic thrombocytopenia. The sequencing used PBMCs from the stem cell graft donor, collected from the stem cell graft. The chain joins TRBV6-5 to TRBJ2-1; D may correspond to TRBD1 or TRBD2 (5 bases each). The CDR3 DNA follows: TGTGCCAGCAGCCCCGGACAAGAGGGGTACAATGAGCAGTTCTTC. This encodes CASSPGQEGYNEQFF.